This paragraph covers one T cell receptor beta chain sequence. The CDR3 is 14 amino acids. V was trimmed by 2 bases and J by 2 bases, leaving 11 bases between them. Per the germline V gene, CDR1 is SGHRS and CDR2 is YFSETQ. The data originate from a study of blood T cell repertoires in COVID-19. Study background: Donors in the United States, Italy and Spain gave samples during acute or convalescent COVID-19. The analysed material was cDNA or gDNA that came from T cells, B-cell-depleted T cells, or PBMCs.

Generated by immunoSEQ multiplex PCR, the TCRdb table keeps only in-frame clones and is missing some. The sample has about 140,000 clones, roughly 89% seen once. The V gene is TRBV5-1, the J gene TRBJ2-7, with D possibly matching TRBD2 (6 bases). Sequencing was carried out using peripheral blood. The receptor's source is a woman aged 50 to 60 with acute or convalescent COVID-19. The CDR3 region is CASSFPEGPYEQYF. The DNA for the CDR3 is TGCGCCAGCAGCTTCCCGGAGGGGCCCTACGAGCAGTACTTC. The complete variable domain, with remaining parts taken from reference TRBV5-1 and TRBJ2-7, reads KAGVTQTPRYLIKTRGQQVTLSCSPISGHRSVSWYQQTPGQGLQFLFEYFSETQRNKGNFPGRFSGRQFSNSRSEMNVSTLELGDSALYLCASSFPEGPYEQYFGPGTRLTVT.